A single sample is the source of the 10 T cell receptor beta chains below, sequenced in a study of T-cell reconstitution after alpha-beta-depleted transplantation in children. As it was prepared, the TCRbeta library received unique molecular identifiers. Each CDR3 protein gets one entry after TCRdb re-called the PCR reads with MiXCR. Of over 550,000 distinct CDR3 sequences in the sample, more than 9% were seen once. Sequences were derived from PBMCs from the stem cell graft donor, sampled from the stem cell graft. The receptors were sampled from a human donor who donated a stem cell graft to a child with acute myeloid leukemia.

This clonotype occurred many times. The rearrangement uses TRBV5-1 and TRBJ2-4, with D perhaps TRBD1 or TRBD2 (5 bases each). With 1 base removed from V and 4 bases from J, the gap between germline ends came to 9 bases. This CDR3 has 14 residues. Germline CDR1 and CDR2: SGHRS and YFSETQ. The CDR3 DNA reads as TGCGCCAGCAGCTTGATAGGGGAGAAAAACATTCAGTACTTC. This encodes CASSLIGEKNIQYF.

In this sample, this clonotype turned up many times. This chain links TRBV7-2 with TRBJ2-1; TRBD2 aligns across 7 bases. Germline values: CDR1 SGHTA, CDR2 FQGNSA. V gave up 5 bases and J gave up 7 bases; unmatched junction bases: 11. CDR3 size: 15 residues. In nucleotides, the CDR3 is TGTGCCAGCAGCGAGCGGGGTGGGTGGGGGAATGAGCAGTTCTTC. It is translated as CASSERGGWGNEQFF.

The gene calls are TRBV5-6 and TRBJ1-2; 8 bases fit TRBD1. Germline CDR1 reads SGHDT; CDR2 reads YYEEEE. V trimming: 4 bases; J trimming: 3 bases; junction bases outside the gene matches: 11. The CDR3 has 16 residues. DNA of the CDR3: TGTGCCAGCAGCCTATTAGCCAGGGGGCGTGACTATGGCTACACCTTC. Its protein product is CASSLLARGRDYGYTF.

This chain links TRBV6-2 or TRBV6-3 with TRBJ2-7; 7 positions match TRBD2. Trimming removed 2 bases from V and 2 bases from J; junction bases left unmatched: 9. CDR3 size: 16 residues. Germline loops: CDR1 MNHEY, CDR2 SVGEGT. The CDR3, as DNA: TGTGCCAGCAGTTACGCTCCGGGTGGGAGGGCCTACGAGCAGTACTTC. Its translation is CASSYAPGGRAYEQYF.

The chain couples TRBV27 to TRBJ2-5; D perhaps matches TRBD2 (6 bases). There are 15 residues in the CDR3. V lost 6 bases and J lost 7, with 21 bases in between. Germline assignment: CDR1 MNHEY and CDR2 SMNVEV (reference sequence). For the CDR3, the DNA is TGTGCCAGCAGCAAGAGGGAGGCCGGCAAGGGGACCCAGTACTTC. It is translated as CASSKREAGKGTQYF.

J is TRBJ2-3 and V is TRBV20-1, with D possibly called TRBD1 or TRBD2 (5 bases each). This CDR3 contains 16 residues. CDR1 is DFQATT and CDR2 is SNEGSKA in the germline V gene (reference sequence). Trimming cost V 3 bases and J 4 bases, with 20 bases left between them. The CDR3 bases are TGCAGTGCTAGGAGCCCAGGGACGGTCAAGGCAGATACGCAGTATTTT. Translated: CSARSPGTVKADTQYF.

CDR3 loop: CTRSLGLGLVTGSNEKLFF. In nucleotides, the CDR3 is TGTACCCGCAGTTTGGGACTGGGATTGGTTACAGGGTCTAATGAAAAACTGTTTTTT. The V call is TRBV6-4, the J call TRBJ1-4, with D maybe TRBD1 (6 bases). The CDR3 consists of 19 residues. The V gene's germline CDR1 is MRHNA and CDR2 SNTAGT.

This clonotype was observed many times. The chain uses TRBV5-1 and TRBJ2-7; possible D gene TRBD2, 6 bases. Trimming took off 4 bases at V and 0 bases at J, with 11 bases between the two ends. The CDR3 is made up of 14 amino acids. From germline, CDR1 is SGHRS and CDR2 YFSETQ. The CDR3 DNA reads TGCGCCAGCAGCCGAGACGGGAGCTCCTACGAGCAGTACTTC. Its translation: CASSRDGSSYEQYF. The variable domain in full, with the rest retrieved from reference TRBV5-1 and TRBJ2-7, is KAGVTQTPRYLIKTRGQQVTLSCSPISGHRSVSWYQQTPGQGLQFLFEYFSETQRNKGNFPGRFSGRQFSNSRSEMNVSTLELGDSALYLCASSRDGSSYEQYFGPGTRLTVT.

This clonotype was seen a handful of times. V is TRBV4-1 and J is TRBJ2-2, with 8 positions matching TRBD2. The CDR3 is 17 residues long. The trim removed 0 bases at V and 1 base at J, leaving 4 bases unmatched. CDR1 and CDR2 (germline): MGHRA, YSYEKL. The CDR3 DNA reads as TGCGCCAGCAGCCAAGAAAAGCTAGCGGGGAACACCGGGGAGCTGTTTTTT. This gives the protein CASSQEKLAGNTGELFF.

The gene calls are TRBV19 and TRBJ2-2, with 8 bases that match TRBD2. The CDR3 is made up of 13 amino acids. Germline values: CDR1 LNHDA, CDR2 SQIVND (reference sequence). After removal of 3 bases from V and 6 bases from J, the junction contained 0 bases not matched to a gene. CDR3 sequence (DNA): TGTGCCAGTAGTATGACTAGCGCCGGGGAGCTGTTTTTT. It yields the protein CASSMTSAGELFF.